This T cell receptor (beta chain) was observed in a study of blood T cell repertoires in COVID-19. Background on the study: In each case, the material was cDNA or gDNA derived from T cells, B-cell-depleted T cells, or PBMCs.

CDR1 and CDR2 from the germline V gene are SGHVS and FQNEAQ. The trim removed 2 bases at V and 10 bases at J, leaving 10 bases unmatched. This CDR3 is 16 amino acids long. The data were produced by immunoSEQ multiplex PCR, yet TCRdb's version contains in-frame clones alone and is incomplete. The table has about 39,000 clones, nearly 90% seen once. This chain links TRBV7-8 with TRBJ1-6; 8 bases match TRBD1. The clonotype originates from a human donor in a cohort sampled during active COVID-19. Specimen: peripheral blood. For the CDR3, the DNA is TGTGCCAGCAGCTTATGGGGACAGGCCCCGCGGTCACCCCTCCACTTT. Residues: CASSLWGQAPRSPLHF.